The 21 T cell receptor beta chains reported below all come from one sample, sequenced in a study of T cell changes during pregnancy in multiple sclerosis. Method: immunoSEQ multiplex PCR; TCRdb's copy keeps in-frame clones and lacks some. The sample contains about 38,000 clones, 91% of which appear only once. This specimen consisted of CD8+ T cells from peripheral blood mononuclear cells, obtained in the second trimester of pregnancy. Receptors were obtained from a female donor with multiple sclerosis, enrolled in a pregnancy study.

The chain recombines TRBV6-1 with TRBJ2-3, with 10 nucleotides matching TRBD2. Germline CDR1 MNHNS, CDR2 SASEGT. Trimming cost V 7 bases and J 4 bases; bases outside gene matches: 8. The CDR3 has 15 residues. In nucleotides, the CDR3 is TGTGCCAGCACACCTAGCGGGGGTTGGGCAGATACGCAGTATTTT. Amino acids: CASTPSGGWADTQYF.

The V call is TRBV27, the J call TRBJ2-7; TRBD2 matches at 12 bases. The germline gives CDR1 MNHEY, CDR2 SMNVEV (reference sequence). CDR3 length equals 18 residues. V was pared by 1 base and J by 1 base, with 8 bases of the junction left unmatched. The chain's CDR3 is CASSLFPLTSGRSYEQYF. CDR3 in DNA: TGTGCCAGCAGTTTATTTCCCCTTACTAGCGGGAGGTCCTACGAGCAGTACTTC.

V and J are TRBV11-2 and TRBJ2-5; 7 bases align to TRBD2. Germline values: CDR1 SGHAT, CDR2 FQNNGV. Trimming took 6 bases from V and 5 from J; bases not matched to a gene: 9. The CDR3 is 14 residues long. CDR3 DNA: TGTGCCAGCAGTCAGAGGGAGGGGCTGGAGACCCAGTACTTC. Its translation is CASSQREGLETQYF.

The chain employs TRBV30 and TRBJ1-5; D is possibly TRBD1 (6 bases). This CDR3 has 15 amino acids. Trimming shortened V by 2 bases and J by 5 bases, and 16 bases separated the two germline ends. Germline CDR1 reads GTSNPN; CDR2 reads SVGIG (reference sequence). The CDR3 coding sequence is TGTGCCTGGAGTAGGGTGGGGACATCGGATCAGCCCCAGCATTTT. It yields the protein CAWSRVGTSDQPQHF.

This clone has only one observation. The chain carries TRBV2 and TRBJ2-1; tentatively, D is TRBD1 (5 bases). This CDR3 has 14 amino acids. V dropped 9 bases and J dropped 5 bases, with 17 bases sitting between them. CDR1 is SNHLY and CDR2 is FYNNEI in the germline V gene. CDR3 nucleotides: TGTGCCAGAGACAGTGCCGTGAACAACAATGAGCAGTTCTTC. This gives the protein CARDSAVNNNEQFF.

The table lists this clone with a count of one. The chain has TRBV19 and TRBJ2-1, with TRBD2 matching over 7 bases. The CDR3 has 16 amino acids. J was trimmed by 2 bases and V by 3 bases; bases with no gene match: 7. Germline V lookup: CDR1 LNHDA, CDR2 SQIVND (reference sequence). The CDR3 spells CASSMGGGFTYNEQFF. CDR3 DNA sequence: TGTGCCAGTAGTATGGGGGGAGGGTTTACCTACAATGAGCAGTTCTTC.

As DNA, the CDR3 is TGTGCCAGCAGTTACGGCACCTCCTACGAGCAGTACTTC. It codes for CASSYGTSYEQYF. The chain carries TRBV6-5 and TRBJ2-7, with D unresolved. Trimming stripped 2 bases from V and 0 bases from J, with 5 bases between. Per the germline V gene, CDR1 is MNHEY and CDR2 is SVGAGI. CDR3 size: 13 residues.

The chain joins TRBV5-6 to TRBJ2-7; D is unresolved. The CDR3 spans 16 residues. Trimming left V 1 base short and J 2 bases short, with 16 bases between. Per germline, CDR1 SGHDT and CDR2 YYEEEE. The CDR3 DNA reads TGTGCCAGCAGCTTGTGGGTCAGACTTAAAACCTACGAGCAGTACTTC. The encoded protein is CASSLWVRLKTYEQYF.

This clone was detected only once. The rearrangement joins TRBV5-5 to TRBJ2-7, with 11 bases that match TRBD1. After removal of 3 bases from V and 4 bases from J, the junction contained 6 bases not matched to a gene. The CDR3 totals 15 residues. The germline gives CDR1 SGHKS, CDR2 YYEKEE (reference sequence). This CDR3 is CASSYADRGPYEQYF. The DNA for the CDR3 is TGTGCCAGCAGCTACGCGGACAGGGGGCCTTACGAGCAGTACTTC.

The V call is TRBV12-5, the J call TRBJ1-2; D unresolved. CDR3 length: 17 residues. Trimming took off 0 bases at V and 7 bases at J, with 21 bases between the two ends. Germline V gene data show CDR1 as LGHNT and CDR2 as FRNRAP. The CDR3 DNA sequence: TGTGCTAGTGGTTTGGTACCCCCGGCGTTGGGAGATCGTGGCTACACCTTC. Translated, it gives CASGLVPPALGDRGYTF. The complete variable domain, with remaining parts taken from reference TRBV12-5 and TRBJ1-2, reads DARVTQTPRHKVTEMGQEVTMRCQPILGHNTVFWYRQTMMQGLELLAYFRNRAPLDDSGMPKDRFSAEMPDATLATLKIQPSEPRDSAVYFCASGLVPPALGDRGYTFGSGTRLTVV.

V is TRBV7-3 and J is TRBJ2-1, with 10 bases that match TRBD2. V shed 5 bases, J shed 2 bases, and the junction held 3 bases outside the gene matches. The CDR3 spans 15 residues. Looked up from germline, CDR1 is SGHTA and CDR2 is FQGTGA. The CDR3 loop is CASSRSGGAYNEQFF. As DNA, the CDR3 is TGTGCCAGCAGCCGAAGCGGGGGGGCCTACAATGAGCAGTTCTTC.

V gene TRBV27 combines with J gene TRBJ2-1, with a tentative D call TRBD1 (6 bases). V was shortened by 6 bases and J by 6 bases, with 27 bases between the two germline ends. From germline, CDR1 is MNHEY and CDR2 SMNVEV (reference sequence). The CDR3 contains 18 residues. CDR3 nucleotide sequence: TGTGCCAGCAGCAGCGATGGAAACAGGGCCTTAATATTCAATGAGCAGTTCTTC. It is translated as CASSSDGNRALIFNEQFF.

CDR3: CASSLGQGDEQYF. CDR3 DNA sequence: TGCGCCAGCAGCTTGGGACAGGGTGACGAGCAGTACTTC. The chain employs TRBV5-1 and TRBJ2-7; 7 bases are a match to TRBD1. CDR3 length: 13 residues. Germline V CDR1 and CDR2: SGHRS, YFSETQ. V lost 0 bases and J lost 5; bases outside the gene matches: 2.

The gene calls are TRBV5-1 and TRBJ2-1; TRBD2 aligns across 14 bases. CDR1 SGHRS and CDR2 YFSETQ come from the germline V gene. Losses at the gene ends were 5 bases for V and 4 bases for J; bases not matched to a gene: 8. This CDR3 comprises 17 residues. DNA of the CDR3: TGCGCCAGCAGTCCTCGCGGACTAGCGGGAGGTTACAATGAGCAGTTCTTC. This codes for CASSPRGLAGGYNEQFF.

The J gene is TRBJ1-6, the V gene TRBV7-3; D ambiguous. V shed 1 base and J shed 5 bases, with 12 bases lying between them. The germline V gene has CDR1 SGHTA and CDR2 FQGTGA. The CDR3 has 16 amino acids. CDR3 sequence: CASSLRLQVNNSPLHF. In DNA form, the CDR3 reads TGTGCCAGCAGCTTAAGGCTTCAGGTAAATAATTCACCCCTCCACTTT. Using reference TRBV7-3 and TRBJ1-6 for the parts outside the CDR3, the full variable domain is GAGVSQTPSNKVTEKGKYVELRCDPISGHTALYWYRQSLGQGPEFLIYFQGTGAADDSGLPNDRFFAVRPEGSVSTLKIQRTERGDSAVYLCASSLRLQVNNSPLHFGNGTRLTVT.

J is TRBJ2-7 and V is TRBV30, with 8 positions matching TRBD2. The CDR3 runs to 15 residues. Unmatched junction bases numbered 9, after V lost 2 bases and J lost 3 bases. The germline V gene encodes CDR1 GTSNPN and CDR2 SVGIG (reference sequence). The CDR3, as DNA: TGTGCCTGGAGTCGACTGGGACTAGGGGACTACGAGCAGTACTTC. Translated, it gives CAWSRLGLGDYEQYF.

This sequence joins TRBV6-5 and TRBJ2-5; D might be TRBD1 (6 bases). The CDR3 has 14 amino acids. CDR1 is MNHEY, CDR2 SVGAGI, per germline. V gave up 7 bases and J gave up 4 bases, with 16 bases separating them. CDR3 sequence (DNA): TGTGCCAGCATCCCCGGCAGGGGTGGAGAGACCCAGTACTTC. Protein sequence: CASIPGRGGETQYF.

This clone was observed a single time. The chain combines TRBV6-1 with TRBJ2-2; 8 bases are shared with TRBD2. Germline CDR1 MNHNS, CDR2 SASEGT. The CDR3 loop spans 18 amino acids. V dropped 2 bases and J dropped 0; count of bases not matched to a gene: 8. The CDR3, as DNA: TGTGCCAGCAGTGAAAATATCGGGGGGGAAGCGAACACCGGGGAGCTGTTTTTT. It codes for CASSENIGGEANTGELFF.

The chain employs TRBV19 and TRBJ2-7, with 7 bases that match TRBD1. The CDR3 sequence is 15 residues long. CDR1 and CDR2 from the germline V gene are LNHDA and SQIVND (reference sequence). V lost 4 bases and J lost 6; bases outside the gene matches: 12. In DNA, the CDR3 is TGTGCCAGTAGTACTCGCCCCGACAGGGCCAGCGAGCAGTACTTC. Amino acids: CASSTRPDRASEQYF.

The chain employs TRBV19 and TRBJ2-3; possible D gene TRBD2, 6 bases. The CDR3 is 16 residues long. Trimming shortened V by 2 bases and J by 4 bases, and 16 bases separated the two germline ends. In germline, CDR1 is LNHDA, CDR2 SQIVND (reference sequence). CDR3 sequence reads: CASSILRRDGADTQYF. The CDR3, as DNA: TGTGCCAGTAGTATACTTAGGCGGGATGGCGCAGATACGCAGTATTTT.

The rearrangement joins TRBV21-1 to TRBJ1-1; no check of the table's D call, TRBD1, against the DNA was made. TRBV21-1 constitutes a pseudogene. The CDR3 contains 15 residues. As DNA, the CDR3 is TGTGCCAGCAGCGATTCAGACAGGGGGCGCACTGAAGCTTTCTTT. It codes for CASSDSDRGRTEAFF.